This T cell receptor beta chain stems from a study of T cell responses to AZD1222 COVID-19 vaccine. Study-level results: Mostly white British, mostly female donors; authors suggested clonal diversity may be underestimated.

Data came from immunoSEQ multiplex PCR; TCRdb stores just in-frame clones and leaves some out. The sample includes tens of thousands of clones, 70% to 90% of them seen just once. A remark on this clone: Its specificity is not known.

The sample in question was peripheral blood, obtained 28 days after the second AZD1222 dose. This TCR was sampled from an adult who received the AZD1222 COVID-19 vaccine.

Here the CDR3 DNA reads TGTGCCAGCAGCTTGGGCAGAATCTATGGCTACACCTTC. It encodes CASSLGRIYGYTF. The chain links TRBV7-9 to TRBJ1-2, with D hard to call. V lost 3 bases and J 4 bases, leaving 9 bases between the germline ends. Germline-derived CDR1 and CDR2 are SEHNR and FQNEAQ (reference sequence). There are 13 residues in the CDR3.